This entry is about one TCR beta chain. Its matching antigen is unknown. The same CDR3 is also encoded by other DNA sequences in this sample. These data come from a study of vaccination effects on CD4 cells after COVID-19. About the research overall: Samples gathered post-vaccine arrived a median of 72 days past the second dose.

Pools of viral peptides were used by the ViraFEST assay to expand antigen-specific CD4+ T cells ahead of sequencing. Isolating CD4+ T cells followed around nine days of culture. Participants received two doses of either the BNT162b2 or mRNA-1273 vaccine. The researchers cultured 1.5 million to 2.5 million PBMC per well with 8 to 10 IU/ml IL-2 and approximately 9.9 ug/ml peptides. Findings and limits, study-wide: In healthy vaccinees, only 1 of 255 vaccine-induced clones cross-reacted with common cold coronaviruses.

The data were produced by immunoSEQ multiplex PCR, yet TCRdb's version contains in-frame clones alone and is incomplete. The sample has nearly 30,000 clones, under 85% seen once. Germline V gene lookup returns CDR1 MRHNA and CDR2 SNTAGT. This CDR3 spans 13 amino acids. With 4 bases removed from V and 3 bases from J, the gap between germline ends came to 8 bases. The clonotype originates from a human donor who received a COVID-19 vaccine. The J gene is TRBJ2-3, the V gene TRBV6-4; D is undetermined. The input for sequencing was CD4+ T cells from PBMCs cultured with HCoV-OC43 spike peptides, taken after COVID-19 vaccination. Subset denoted: HCoV-OC43 spike overlapping peptide pool stimulation. The CDR3 coding sequence is TGTGCCAGCAGTGTCGGCCTAACAGATACGCAGTATTTT. Its translation is CASSVGLTDTQYF.